This entry lists 9 T cell receptor beta chains sequenced from one sample in a study of T cell responses to AZD1222 COVID-19 vaccine. The method was immunoSEQ multiplex PCR; TCRdb's version includes in-frame clones alone and lacks a portion of them. The sample yields roughly 99,000 clones, approximately 88% seen once. The material sequenced was peripheral blood, taken on day 0 of AZD1222 vaccination. The receptor set was obtained from an adult in good health.

This clone was counted a single time. The chain uses TRBV15 and TRBJ2-7; TRBD2 might be the D (6 bases). The CDR3 contains 14 residues. Germline loops: CDR1 LNHNV, CDR2 YYDKDF (reference sequence). Trimming stripped 3 bases from V and 7 bases from J, with 16 bases between. The CDR3 protein is CATSREGRSEEQYF. Written as DNA, the CDR3 is TGTGCCACCAGCAGGGAGGGACGGTCGGAAGAGCAGTACTTC.

V and J are TRBV23-1 and TRBJ2-1; 9 nucleotides line up with TRBD1. TRBV23-1 is an ORF for which the function is uncertain. This CDR3 is 21 amino acids long. Germline trimming cut 4 bases from V and 0 bases from J; bases unmatched to any gene: 19. The chain's CDR3 is CASSLDPPGQGTPSSYNEQFF. CDR3 nucleotides: TGCGCCAGCAGTCTCGACCCTCCGGGACAGGGAACGCCTAGCTCCTACAATGAGCAGTTCTTC.

In DNA, the CDR3 is TGTGCCAGCAGCTTGGGCCGGGGACAGGACAAAGAGACCCAGTACTTC. Translation gives CASSLGRGQDKETQYF. This chain joins TRBV5-6 and TRBJ2-5, with 8 bases matching TRBD1. Germline V gene data show CDR1 as SGHDT and CDR2 as YYEEEE. The V segment lost 0 bases and the J segment 3 bases; nucleotides outside the gene matches: 7. This CDR3 is built from 16 residues.

The chain has TRBV28 and TRBJ1-2, with TRBD1 as a possible D gene (6 bases). The ends were cut back, 2 bases at V and 8 bases at J, with 21 bases in the middle. Germline lookup yields CDR1 MDHEN and CDR2 SYDVKM. This CDR3 has 16 amino acids. CDR3 sequence reads: CASSLGRGGSLGGYTF. The CDR3 DNA reads TGTGCCAGCAGTTTAGGAAGGGGGGGATCTCTTGGAGGCTACACCTTC.

The genes are TRBV19 and TRBJ2-2; the D is unclear. Trimming stripped 5 bases from V and 4 bases from J, with 11 bases between. Germline CDR1 and CDR2: LNHDA and SQIVND (reference sequence). The CDR3 runs 14 residues. The CDR3 spells CASSPGVGTGELFF. In DNA, the CDR3 is TGTGCCAGTAGTCCCGGAGTGGGCACCGGGGAGCTGTTTTTT.

The chain couples TRBV30 to TRBJ2-1; D perhaps matches TRBD2 (6 bases). The V gene lost 3 bases and the J gene lost 7 bases, with 13 bases spanning the gap. CDR1 is GTSNPN and CDR2 is SVGIG in the germline V gene (reference sequence). This CDR3 is 13 amino acids long. CDR3 DNA: TGTGCCTGGAGAGGGACTGGTTTGAATGAGCAGTTCTTC. Its protein product is CAWRGTGLNEQFF.

The chain has TRBV5-3 and TRBJ2-1; no clear D gene. TRBV5-3 falls under the ORF class, with uncertain function. V lost 0 bases to trimming and J lost 3 bases, with 10 bases between them. The CDR3 covers 15 residues. The CDR3 here is CARSLAAANYNEQFF. The CDR3 nucleotides are TGTGCCAGAAGCTTGGCGGCGGCAAACTACAATGAGCAGTTCTTC.

The J gene is TRBJ2-2, the V gene TRBV6-5; TRBD2 is a possible D gene (6 bases). V lost 0 bases, J lost 1 base, and 9 bases lay in between. Germline V gene data show CDR1 as MNHEY and CDR2 as SVGAGI. This CDR3 contains 16 residues. The CDR3 loop reads CASSYSLALNTGELFF. For the CDR3, the DNA is TGTGCCAGCAGTTACTCACTAGCCTTGAACACCGGGGAGCTGTTTTTT.

The genes are TRBV24-1 and TRBJ2-5; TRBD2 agrees at 8 bases. Germline lookup yields CDR1 KGHDR and CDR2 SFDVKD. The CDR3 is made up of 13 amino acids. The J segment lost 1 base and the V segment lost 9 bases, leaving 3 bases of the junction unmatched. CDR3 region: CATGLAGQETQYF. CDR3 DNA: TGTGCCACCGGCCTAGCGGGCCAAGAGACCCAGTACTTC.